The clone carrying this TCR beta chain was observed a handful of times. The source of the sample is a study of blood T cell repertoires in COVID-19. This CDR3 has 14 residues. CDR1 GTSNPN and CDR2 SVGIG come from the germline V gene (reference sequence). The trim removed 4 bases at V and 8 bases at J, leaving 7 bases unmatched. Those enrolled in Seattle joined during active infection and were followed longitudinally afterward. Sequencing was performed with immunoSEQ multiplex PCR; in TCRdb, only in-frame clones are kept and a portion is missing. The sample comprises about 160,000 clones, 82% of which are singletons, and more than 6% rests with the top ten.

The TCR originated in a woman between 40 and 55 years old with COVID-19, enrolled during active disease. This rearrangement joins TRBV30 to TRBJ1-4, with 10 bases identical to TRBD1. The sequencing input was peripheral blood. CDR3 bases: TGTGCCTGGAATTCCGGGACAGGGGAAGAAAAACTGTTTTTT. As protein: CAWNSGTGEEKLFF.